This T cell receptor beta chain was sequenced in a study of metastatic and nonmetastatic thyroid tumors. This CDR3 has 14 amino acids. The ends lost 3 bases at V and 8 bases at J; junction bases unmatched: 5. Germline V lookup: CDR1 LNHNV, CDR2 YYDKDF (reference sequence). This clone has just a few counts. Thyroid surgery was preceded by no treatment in any patient. TCRdb reprocessed the PCR reads via MiXCR. In the table there are roughly 8,000 clones, roughly 25% of which are singletons. The sample comprised tumor tissue. The TCR originated in a female donor with papillary thyroid cancer or a benign thyroid nodule (not recorded which). Some clones in this sample may be carry-over from other donors' samples. The rearrangement uses TRBV15 and TRBJ2-2; TRBD2 matches at 8 bases. The CDR3 spells CATSSGRGVGELFF. CDR3 coding DNA: TGTGCCACCAGCAGCGGGCGGGGGGTAGGGGAGCTGTTTTTT.